The T cell receptor (beta chain) described here comes from a study of shared clonotypes between healthy human individuals. Data came from immunoSEQ multiplex PCR; TCRdb stores just in-frame clones and leaves some out. The sample yields approximately 640,000 clones, less than 95% seen once. The CDR3 is 14 residues long. The germline V gene has CDR1 MDHEN and CDR2 SYDVKM. Deletions cut 2 bases from V and 0 bases from J, with 8 bases between. Caucasian adults residing in Nashville, Tennessee made up all the donors. Sequenced sample: memory CD8+ T cells from PBMCs. Regarding subset: CD45RO+ cells pooled with CCR7-negative TemRA cells. The chain uses TRBV28 and TRBJ2-7, with a possible D match to TRBD2 (5 bases). This TCR was recovered from a man aged 18 to 30 in good health. Some clones in this sample may be carry-over from other donors' samples. The DNA for the CDR3 is TGTGCCAGCAGTTTACCGGCGGGCTCCTACGAGCAGTACTTC. This translates into CASSLPAGSYEQYF.